This is a list of T cell receptor beta chains from one sample in a study of T cell responses to AZD1222 COVID-19 vaccine. Method: immunoSEQ multiplex PCR; TCRdb's copy keeps in-frame clones and lacks some. The table shows around 200,000 clones, with 90% to 95% occurring only once. Sequences were derived from peripheral blood, sampled 28 days after the second AZD1222 dose. Source of these receptors: an adult who received the AZD1222 COVID-19 vaccine. CDR3s include the opening cysteine and the closing phenylalanine or tryptophan. The D gene is left open where the match is weak. A clone size is listed for some rows: how often the clone was seen (once, few, many), or a class if it is expanded.

CDR3nt	CDR3aa	j_gene	abundance	d_gene	v_gene
TGTGCCAGCAGCTCAACTAGGATTAGCACAGATACGCAGTATTTT	CASSSTRISTDTQYF	TRBJ2-3	.	.	TRBV3-1/TRBV3-2
TGTGCCAGCAGTTTAGAGAGGGATCAGCCCCAGCATTTT	CASSLERDQPQHF	TRBJ1-5	.	.	TRBV6-5
TGTGCCAGCTCAGGGGGACAGGGAAACAATTCACCCCTCCACTTT	CASSGGQGNNSPLHF	TRBJ1-6	.	TRBD1	TRBV18
TGTGCCACCAGTATCGGCGGGATGAGCACAGATACGCAGTATTTT	CATSIGGMSTDTQYF	TRBJ2-3	.	.	TRBV24-1
TGTGCCAGCAGCAAAACTCCTGCTGTCCACGAGCAGTACTTC	CASSKTPAVHEQYF	TRBJ2-7	.	.	TRBV7-9
TGTGCCAGCAGTTGGGGACAGGGGCCCTACGAGCAGTACTTC	CASSWGQGPYEQYF	TRBJ2-7	.	TRBD1	TRBV28
TGTGCCAGCAGTCCCCCAGCCGGGACAGCGCGCACAGATACGCAGTATTTT	CASSPPAGTARTDTQYF	TRBJ2-3	.	TRBD1	TRBV27
TGTGCCAGCAGTGCGTCCACAGATACGCAGTATTTT	CASSASTDTQYF	TRBJ2-3	.	.	TRBV2
TGTGCCACCAGTGATTTTGGCAGACGCTACTACAATGAGCAGTTCTTC	CATSDFGRRYYNEQFF	TRBJ2-1	few	.	TRBV24-1
TGCGCCAGCAGCTTGTGGCGGGGGCGCTCGGAGACCCAGTACTTC	CASSLWRGRSETQYF	TRBJ2-5	.	.	TRBV5-1
TGTGCCACCTCGTTTGGTAGCGGGGGACGTGGAGAGACCCAGTACTTC	CATSFGSGGRGETQYF	TRBJ2-5	.	TRBD2	TRBV10-3
TGTGCCAGCAGCATCAGGACTAGCGGGGGGGTTAGCACAGATACGCAGTATTTT	CASSIRTSGGVSTDTQYF	TRBJ2-3	few	TRBD2	TRBV7-9
TGCGCCAGCAGCTCAGAAGCAGGTACAGTTGGTGAAAAACTGTTTTTT	CASSSEAGTVGEKLFF	TRBJ1-4	.	.	TRBV5-1
TGTGCCAGCAGTGTGTCCAGACAGGGCGGGGGAGAGACCCAGTACTTC	CASSVSRQGGGETQYF	TRBJ2-5	.	.	TRBV6-1
TGTGCCAGCAGTGTACTAGCGGGGGCTCTTCTTTACGAGCAGTACTTC	CASSVLAGALLYEQYF	TRBJ2-7	once	TRBD2	TRBV6-4
TGTGCCAGCAGTTACTCGTTTGGGACAGGCCCCGAAAAACTGTTTTTT	CASSYSFGTGPEKLFF	TRBJ1-4	.	TRBD1	TRBV6-5
TGTGCCAGCAGGCCCCTCCAGGGAATCCAAAACATTCAGTACTTC	CASRPLQGIQNIQYF	TRBJ2-4	.	.	TRBV6-5
TGTGCCAGCAGCAGAGGACTAGCGGGGGGGCAGTTCTTC	CASSRGLAGGQFF	TRBJ2-1	.	TRBD2	TRBV6-5
TGTGCCAGCAGGTTTACCGGGACAGGGGAAGCAGGCGTCGGCTACACCTTC	CASRFTGTGEAGVGYTF	TRBJ1-2	.	TRBD1	TRBV2
TGTGCCAGCAGTTACGGGGTCAGGGGTAATGAAAAACTGTTTTTT	CASSYGVRGNEKLFF	TRBJ1-4	.	.	TRBV6-5
TGTGCCAGCAGTTACGACACCATGGTAAACGAGCAGTACTTC	CASSYDTMVNEQYF	TRBJ2-7	.	.	TRBV6-2/TRBV6-3
TGTGCCAGCAGCGCAGCGGGGGCGAGCTCCTACGAGCAGTACTTC	CASSAAGASSYEQYF	TRBJ2-7	few	TRBD2	TRBV5-5
TGCAGCGTCCTTTCCCCCGGGACGTTCTCCTACGAGCAGTACTTC	CSVLSPGTFSYEQYF	TRBJ2-7	once	.	TRBV29-1
TGTGCCAGCAGCGTAGCTACTGGACTCTACAATGAGCAGTTCTTC	CASSVATGLYNEQFF	TRBJ2-1	.	.	TRBV9
TGTGCCAGCAGTACAGAATATGGCTACACCTTC	CASSTEYGYTF	TRBJ1-2	.	.	TRBV12-3/TRBV12-4
TGTGCCACCATACAGGGGACCGGGGAGCTGTTTTTT	CATIQGTGELFF	TRBJ2-2	.	TRBD1	TRBV19
TGCGCCAGCAGCTTGGAAGGGCGCAATCAGCCCCAGCATTTT	CASSLEGRNQPQHF	TRBJ1-5	.	.	TRBV5-1
TGTGCCAGTAGTATCACAGGGACCTCCTACGAGCAGTACTTC	CASSITGTSYEQYF	TRBJ2-7	.	.	TRBV19
TGCGCCAGCAGCTTATTTCGAGGAGATACGCAGTATTTT	CASSLFRGDTQYF	TRBJ2-3	.	.	TRBV5-1
TGTGCCAGCAGTTTAGGTAGCGGGAGGGCGTCGGATGAGCAGTTCTTC	CASSLGSGRASDEQFF	TRBJ2-1	.	TRBD2	TRBV27
TGTGCCAGTAGTATAGTAGGGGTCCTTGGCGGGAGGCCGTACAATGAGCAGTTCTTC	CASSIVGVLGGRPYNEQFF	TRBJ2-1	.	TRBD2	TRBV19
TGTGCCAGTAGTGGCACAGGGGCCGGAAACCAACCTTTTTTAAATGGCTACACCTTC	CASSGTGAGNQPFLNGYTF	TRBJ1-2	.	TRBD1	TRBV19
TGTGCCAGTAGTATAGGACAGGGGGCAAATCAGCCCCAGCATTTT	CASSIGQGANQPQHF	TRBJ1-5	.	TRBD1	TRBV19
TGTGCCAGCAACCCCGCAGGGGGTTTTTTCCAAGAGACCCAGTACTTC	CASNPAGGFFQETQYF	TRBJ2-5	.	TRBD1	TRBV9
TGCAGCGTTGAGCGGCTTGCCACCGGGGAGCTGTTTTTT	CSVERLATGELFF	TRBJ2-2	.	.	TRBV29-1
TGTGCCAGCAGCTTGGCCGGGACCGTCAGGGGCTACACCTTC	CASSLAGTVRGYTF	TRBJ1-2	once	.	TRBV7-2
TGTGCCAGCAGCTTAGTGGGGACAGGTACCTACGAGCAGTACTTC	CASSLVGTGTYEQYF	TRBJ2-7	.	TRBD1	TRBV11-2
TGCGCCAGCAGCCACAATCGGGACGGGGGCAATGAGCAGTTCTTC	CASSHNRDGGNEQFF	TRBJ2-1	.	.	TRBV4-3
TGTGCCAGCAGTTCCCCATTAGACCCTATCCGACAGCCCCAGCATTTT	CASSSPLDPIRQPQHF	TRBJ1-5	.	.	TRBV28
TGCGCCAGCAGCTTGGAGCTAATATCGGGAGTATCGGAGACCCAGTACTTC	CASSLELISGVSETQYF	TRBJ2-5	.	.	TRBV5-1
TGCGCCAGCAGCCAAGTCGGGGAGGGCCATCAGCCCCAGCATTTT	CASSQVGEGHQPQHF	TRBJ1-5	few	.	TRBV4-1
TGTGCCAGCAGCCGCTTGCACACTGAAGCTTTCTTT	CASSRLHTEAFF	TRBJ1-1	.	.	TRBV14
TGTGCCAGCAGCTTAAAACTTAGCGGGAGGAGCACAGATACGCAGTATTTT	CASSLKLSGRSTDTQYF	TRBJ2-3	.	TRBD2	TRBV7-6
TGTGCCAGCAGCTTCTTGGGGACTGAAGCTTTCTTT	CASSFLGTEAFF	TRBJ1-1	.	.	TRBV13
TGTGCCAGCAGCTCCGGCACCGGGACAGTCCGGGAGCAGTACTTC	CASSSGTGTVREQYF	TRBJ2-7	.	TRBD1	TRBV7-9
TGTGCCAGTAGTATCCATATCGGACAGGGGGGCAATCAGCCCCAGCATTTT	CASSIHIGQGGNQPQHF	TRBJ1-5	.	TRBD1	TRBV19
TGCAGTGCTCAGAGCCGGGACAGCAAGCATTTT	CSAQSRDSKHF	TRBJ1-5	.	TRBD1	TRBV20-1
TGTGCCAGCAGCTTATTAGAGCGGGGGGGCACAGATACGCAGTATTTT	CASSLLERGGTDTQYF	TRBJ2-3	.	TRBD2	TRBV11-1
TGTGCCAGTAGTATGGGGCTGGAGACCGCCCAGTACTTC	CASSMGLETAQYF	TRBJ2-5	.	.	TRBV19
TGTGCCAGCAGTTTTTCGGGCGGTGGCTACACCTTC	CASSFSGGGYTF	TRBJ1-2	.	.	TRBV12-3/TRBV12-4
TGTGCCAGCAGCCCAAGCAGGTTGAACACTGAAGCTTTCTTT	CASSPSRLNTEAFF	TRBJ1-1	once	.	TRBV7-2
TGTGCCAGCAGGAGAGCGGGGGCGGACACCGGGGAGCTGTTTTTT	CASRRAGADTGELFF	TRBJ2-2	.	TRBD2	TRBV7-2
TGTGCCAGCAGTTATGGGAGGGGGCCCGGCACTGAAGCTTTCTTT	CASSYGRGPGTEAFF	TRBJ1-1	.	TRBD1	TRBV6-2/TRBV6-3
TGTGCCAGCAGCCAGACAGGGGCAGGCTACACCTTC	CASSQTGAGYTF	TRBJ1-2	.	TRBD1	TRBV6-5